Shown below are 17 T cell receptor beta chains from a single sample sequenced in a study of blood T cell repertoires in COVID-19. The method was immunoSEQ multiplex PCR; TCRdb's version includes in-frame clones alone and lacks a portion of them. Of approximately 200,000 clones in the sample, more than 70% were seen once. The specimen sequenced was peripheral blood. The receptors shown here come from a woman under 40 with acute or convalescent COVID-19.

The rearrangement links TRBV30 to TRBJ2-2, with D possibly TRBD2 on 6 matching bases. Germline-derived CDR1 and CDR2 are GTSNPN and SVGIG (reference sequence). V was clipped by 2 bases and J by 6 bases, with 10 bases between them. The CDR3 extends over 13 amino acids. In nucleotides, the CDR3 is TGTGCCTGGAGTCCGACTAGACCCGGGGAGCTGTTTTTT. The encoded protein is CAWSPTRPGELFF.

This chain uses TRBV5-1 with TRBJ2-2; D possibly corresponds to TRBD1 (5 bases). V was pared by 0 bases and J by 8 bases, with 11 bases between. Germline V CDR1 and CDR2: SGHRS, YFSETQ. The CDR3 contains 14 residues. The CDR3 nucleotides read TGCGCCAGCAGCTTGGCAGGGCAAGAGGGGGAGCTGTTTTTT. It codes for CASSLAGQEGELFF.

The genes are TRBV25-1 and TRBJ1-2; D unresolved. Between the trimmed V and J ends, which lost 6 bases and 7 bases, there was a span of 9 bases. The CDR3 spans 11 residues. Germline CDR1 is MGHDK and CDR2 is SYGVNS. The CDR3 loop reads CASRGGPGYTF. The CDR3 bases are TGTGCCAGCAGAGGAGGCCCTGGCTACACCTTC.

In this sample, this clone turned up once. J is TRBJ2-7 and V is TRBV28; D is perhaps TRBD2 (7 bases). Trimming removed 1 base from V and 10 bases from J, with 20 bases in between. Germline loops: CDR1 MDHEN, CDR2 SYDVKM. This CDR3 has 15 amino acids. The CDR3 loop is CASSLYGGPDPAQYF. CDR3 DNA sequence: TGTGCCAGCAGTTTATACGGGGGGCCGGACCCCGCACAGTACTTC.

J is TRBJ2-1 and V is TRBV5-1, with 11 positions matching TRBD2. Germline assignment: CDR1 SGHRS and CDR2 YFSETQ. V lost 4 bases, J lost 6 bases, and 3 bases stayed unmatched. The length of the CDR3 is 14 residues. The CDR3 sequence is CASSQLAGVNEQFF. As DNA, the CDR3 is TGCGCCAGCAGCCAACTAGCGGGAGTCAATGAGCAGTTCTTC.

This rearrangement joins TRBV11-2 to TRBJ2-2, with 9 bases identical to TRBD1. V lost 5 bases and J lost 10; bases outside the gene matches: 8. The CDR3 totals 14 residues. Germline V gives CDR1 SGHAT, CDR2 FQNNGV. The CDR3 DNA is TGTGCCAGCAGCCCCGGACAGGGGTTGAAGGAGCTGTTTTTT. This translates into CASSPGQGLKELFF.

Details on this clone: This CDR3 is also generated by other DNA sequences in the sample. The chain is built from TRBV9 and TRBJ2-7, with TRBD2 matching over 7 bases. The CDR3 extends over 12 amino acids. The V and J ends lost 4 bases and 7 bases, in that order; junction bases with no gene match: 5. Germline V lookup: CDR1 SGDLS, CDR2 YYNGEE. CDR3 loop: CASSPGGGEQYF. The CDR3 DNA reads TGTGCCAGCAGCCCGGGGGGAGGTGAGCAGTACTTC.

The CDR3 nucleotides read TGTGCCAGCGAGTATGAGGAGAACACTGAAGCTTTCTTT. As protein: CASEYEENTEAFF. V is TRBV2 and J is TRBJ1-1, with D unclear. The CDR3 has 13 residues. CDR1 and CDR2 (germline): SNHLY, FYNNEI. Trimming shortened V by 8 bases and J by 1 base, and 11 bases separated the two germline ends.

CDR3 sequence (DNA): TGTGCCAGTAGGAGGGGGCCCGGGGAGCTGTTTTTT. This gives the protein CASRRGPGELFF. The J gene is TRBJ2-2, the V gene TRBV19, with TRBD1 matching 7 bases. The J segment lost 6 bases and the V segment lost 6 bases, leaving 1 base of the junction unmatched. The CDR3 spans 12 residues. CDR1 is LNHDA and CDR2 is SQIVND in the germline V gene (reference sequence).

This clone turned up a few times. This chain connects TRBV24-1 to TRBJ2-2; maybe TRBD1 (5 bases). The CDR3 covers 15 residues. Germline assignment: CDR1 KGHDR and CDR2 SFDVKD. V lost 3 bases to trimming and J lost 4 bases, with 11 bases between them. CDR3 nucleotides: TGTGCCACCAGTGATCCCAGGGTGAGCACCGGGGAGCTGTTTTTT. Residues: CATSDPRVSTGELFF.

The chain recombines TRBV7-9 with TRBJ2-6, with a weak D call TRBD1 (5 bases). V lost 8 bases to trimming and J lost 0 bases, with 11 bases between them. The germline CDR1 and CDR2 sequences are SEHNR and FQNEAQ (reference sequence). CDR3 length: 15 residues. The CDR3: CASVRANSGANVLTF. The CDR3 DNA reads TGTGCCAGCGTCAGGGCTAACTCTGGGGCCAACGTCCTGACTTTC.

This sequence joins TRBV7-9 and TRBJ1-1; the D gene is possibly TRBD1 (5 bases). V was clipped by 7 bases and J by 3 bases, with 15 bases between them. The CDR3 length is 14 residues. Germline V gives CDR1 SEHNR, CDR2 FQNEAQ (reference sequence). Here the CDR3 reads CASIQGRGYTEAFF. The CDR3, as DNA: TGTGCCAGCATCCAGGGTCGGGGGTACACTGAAGCTTTCTTT.

The CDR3 nucleotides read TGTGCCAGCAGTTACACTCCCCAGACTGGGGAGCAGTTCTTC. Translated: CASSYTPQTGEQFF. The chain carries TRBV27 and TRBJ2-1; unclear D gene. Germline CDR1 reads MNHEY; CDR2 reads SMNVEV (reference sequence). This CDR3 has 14 amino acids. Trimming removed 4 bases at V and 10 bases at J, with 17 bases between.

The chain has TRBV5-4 and TRBJ2-3; 8 nucleotides match TRBD2. From germline, CDR1 is SGHNT and CDR2 YYREEE (reference sequence). Unmatched junction bases numbered 6, after V lost 3 bases and J lost 0 bases. The length of the CDR3 is 16 residues. CDR3 nucleotides: TGTGCCAGCAGCTCTAAGCGGGAGTTGAGCACAGATACGCAGTATTTT. Translated, it gives CASSSKRELSTDTQYF.

This clone was seen more than once but under ten times. The chain couples TRBV7-8 to TRBJ1-5; TRBD1 matches 7 bases. The CDR3 is made up of 19 amino acids. From germline, CDR1 is SGHVS and CDR2 FQNEAQ. V lost 3 bases to trimming and J lost 0 bases; unmatched junction nucleotides: 14. The CDR3 nucleotides are TGTGCCAGCAGCTTGTCAGGGGGTGTGGACCGGACTAGCAATCAGCCCCAGCATTTT. Amino acid sequence: CASSLSGGVDRTSNQPQHF.

The chain couples TRBV10-2 to TRBJ1-1; 8 bases fit TRBD1. Germline V gives CDR1 WSHSY, CDR2 SAAADI. The CDR3 consists of 14 residues. V lost 7 bases to trimming and J lost 5 bases; unmatched junction nucleotides: 9. The CDR3 DNA is TGCGCCAGCAACCCGACAGGGGTGAGAACTGAAGCTTTCTTT. The encoded protein is CASNPTGVRTEAFF.

The gene calls are TRBV2 and TRBJ1-5; the D gene is possibly TRBD1 (5 bases). Trimming took 3 bases from V and 5 from J, leaving 5 bases between them. Germline V gives CDR1 SNHLY, CDR2 FYNNEI. This CDR3 contains 12 residues. The CDR3 spells CASSDRDQPQHF. CDR3 nucleotides: TGTGCCAGCAGTGACAGGGATCAGCCCCAGCATTTT.